These T cell receptor beta chains were read from a single sample in a study of PD-1 blockade in classical Hodgkin lymphoma. The repertoire was sequenced with immunoSEQ multiplex PCR; TCRdb's copy has only in-frame clones and lacks some. Of about 39,000 clones in the sample, 60% to 80% were seen once. Specimen: peripheral blood mononuclear cells (PBMCs), collected before the second cycle of nivolumab. The receptors come from a human donor with classical Hodgkin lymphoma. Both conserved end residues are part of each CDR3. The D gene is left open where the match is weak. Where a row states a size, it is once, few, many or the class of an expanded clone; other rows omit it.

clone_size	j_call	v_call	d_call	cdr3_nt	cdr3_aa
.	TRBJ2-7	TRBV27	.	TGTGCCAGCAGTTTACAACAGGGACCCTACGAGCAGTACTTC	CASSLQQGPYEQYF
few	TRBJ2-5	TRBV4-3	TRBD2	TGCGCCAGCAGCCAGGGCGGGACTAGATATATGGAGACCCAGTACTTC	CASSQGGTRYMETQYF
.	TRBJ2-1	TRBV11-3	.	TGTGCCAGCAGCTCTAGTGGGGGTGAGCAGTTCTTC	CASSSSGGEQFF
.	TRBJ2-1	TRBV28	TRBD1	TGTGCCAGCAGAACCGGGACAGGGGGATACAATGAGCAGTTCTTC	CASRTGTGGYNEQFF
.	TRBJ2-1	TRBV18	.	TGTGCCAGCTCACCCAGGAACGGCGCAAGCTCCTACAATGAGCAGTTCTTC	CASSPRNGASSYNEQFF
few	TRBJ2-3	TRBV5-4	.	TGTGCCAGCAGCTCGGAGTTTAGCGCGACCAGCACAGATACGCAGTATTTT	CASSSEFSATSTDTQYF
few	TRBJ2-7	TRBV5-1	.	TGCGCCAGCAGCAATATAGGGTTCTACGAGCAGTACTTC	CASSNIGFYEQYF
few	TRBJ2-1	TRBV5-8	TRBD2	TGTGCCAGCAGCGAGTGGACTAGCGGGGGGGCCGAGTACAATGAGCAGTTCTTC	CASSEWTSGGAEYNEQFF
.	TRBJ1-3	TRBV7-8	.	TGTGCCAGCAGCACCGTGGGGGGGGGCCGGATCTCTGGAAACACCATATATTTT	CASSTVGGGRISGNTIYF
.	TRBJ2-7	TRBV15	.	TGTGCCACCACCGTGGGGCAGGGGAGCTCCTACGAGCAGTACTTC	CATTVGQGSSYEQYF
.	TRBJ2-1	TRBV4-2	TRBD2	TGTGCCAGCAGCCAAGGGACTAGCGGGAACTACAATGAGCAGTTCTTC	CASSQGTSGNYNEQFF
.	TRBJ2-3	TRBV2	.	TGTGCCAGCAGTGAACTTGCTAGCGGCACAGATACGCAGTATTTT	CASSELASGTDTQYF
.	TRBJ2-7	TRBV30	TRBD1	TGTGCCTGGAGTGACACAGGGGAATTGGGGCAGTACTTC	CAWSDTGELGQYF
few	TRBJ2-7	TRBV7-2	TRBD2	TGTGCCAGCAGCTTAGGCGGGGGGATCTACGAGCAGTACTTC	CASSLGGGIYEQYF
.	TRBJ2-7	TRBV7-2	TRBD1	TGTGCCAGCAGCTTACGACAGGGGTACGAGCAGTACTTC	CASSLRQGYEQYF
.	TRBJ2-3	TRBV4-3	.	TGCGCCAGCAGCCAAGGGTGGGGAGTTAGCACAGATACGCAGTATTTT	CASSQGWGVSTDTQYF
few	TRBJ1-1	TRBV5-4	.	TGTGCCAGCAGATCACAGGGAGGGGCTAACACTGAAGCTTTCTTT	CASRSQGGANTEAFF
.	TRBJ1-1	TRBV28	.	TGTGCCAGCAGTTTAGATTCAGGTGAAGCTTTCTTT	CASSLDSGEAFF
.	TRBJ2-2	TRBV6-1	.	TGTGCCGGTCGGACCGTGAACACCGGGGAGCTGTTTTTT	CAGRTVNTGELFF
.	TRBJ1-4	TRBV27	TRBD1	TGTGCCAGCAGTTTACAGGGGGCTAATGAAAAACTGTTTTTT	CASSLQGANEKLFF
.	TRBJ1-4	TRBV10-3	.	TGTGCCATCAGTGAAGTTTCAACTAATGAAAAACTGTTTTTT	CAISEVSTNEKLFF
.	TRBJ2-7	TRBV6-5	TRBD1	TGTGCCAGCAGTTATACAGGGGTCTCTACCTACGAGCAGTACTTC	CASSYTGVSTYEQYF
once	TRBJ2-7	TRBV18	.	TGTGCCAGCTCAAGGGACACTAGCTCCTACGAGCAGTACTTC	CASSRDTSSYEQYF
.	TRBJ2-1	TRBV21-1	.	TGTGCCAGAACGGGGCGGATAATCTATGAGCAGTTCTTC	CARTGRIIYEQFF
.	TRBJ1-1	TRBV5-4	TRBD1	TGTGCCAGCAGCCCCATGACAGGGATTACGACTGAAGCTTTCTTT	CASSPMTGITTEAFF
.	TRBJ2-7	TRBV2	.	TGTGCCAGCAGTGTCGGCGAGCAGTACTTC	CASSVGEQYF
.	TRBJ2-7	TRBV30	.	TGTGCCTGGGATGCGAGTCCCTACGAGCAGTACTTC	CAWDASPYEQYF
many	TRBJ1-3	TRBV27	.	TGTGCCAGCAGGGCCTGGGACAACATCGGAAACACCATATATTTT	CASRAWDNIGNTIYF
.	TRBJ1-1	TRBV5-1	.	TGCGCCAGCAGCTTTGGGAGTATGAACACTGAAGCTTTCTTT	CASSFGSMNTEAFF
.	TRBJ2-5	TRBV19	TRBD2	TGTGCCAGTAGTGGTACAGCGGGAGTATTCCAAGAGACCCAGTACTTC	CASSGTAGVFQETQYF
.	TRBJ2-7	TRBV7-2	TRBD2	TGTGCCAGCAGCTTATCGGCTAGCGGAGCCTACGAGCAGTACTTC	CASSLSASGAYEQYF
few	TRBJ1-6	TRBV2	.	TGTGCCAGCACCGGTGAGGGCAGGGCCTATAATTCACCCCTCCACTTT	CASTGEGRAYNSPLHF
.	TRBJ2-3	TRBV7-9	TRBD2	TGTGCCAGCAGCGTTAGCGGGAGGATCACAGATACGCAGTATTTT	CASSVSGRITDTQYF
.	TRBJ2-1	TRBV19	.	TGTGCCAGTAGTACCACGGGCCCGGCGGCGTACAATGAGCAGTTCTTC	CASSTTGPAAYNEQFF
.	TRBJ2-3	TRBV18	.	TGTGCCAGCTCACCGCGCGCAGGGGAAGGATCGGCGCAGTATTTT	CASSPRAGEGSAQYF
many	TRBJ2-7	TRBV11-2	TRBD2	TGTGCCAGCAGCTTAATACTAGCGGGAGACTACGAGCAGTACTTC	CASSLILAGDYEQYF
.	TRBJ2-6	TRBV5-4	.	TGTGCCATAGGGTCGCAGGTCGGGCTTGGGGCCAACGTCCTGACTTTC	CAIGSQVGLGANVLTF
.	TRBJ1-5	TRBV27	.	TGTGCCAGCAGTTTAGACAGCCGCGGACTCCAGCATTTT	CASSLDSRGLQHF
.	TRBJ1-1	TRBV10-3	.	TGTGCCATCAGTGACGGGGTATCGGGCACTGAAGCTTTCTTT	CAISDGVSGTEAFF
few	TRBJ2-2	TRBV2	.	TGTGCCAGCAGTGGGACATTTACCACCGGGGAGCTGTTTTTT	CASSGTFTTGELFF
few	TRBJ2-1	TRBV2	TRBD2	TGTGCCAGCAGTGAAGTTAGACTAGCGGTCTACAATGAGCAGTTCTTC	CASSEVRLAVYNEQFF
few	TRBJ2-1	TRBV7-9	.	TGTGCCAGCAGCTTAAACAATGAGCAGTTCTTC	CASSLNNEQFF
.	TRBJ1-4	TRBV19	TRBD1	TGTGCCAGTAGTATTGGACAGGGGACGAGGGGGAGTGAAAAACTGTTTTTT	CASSIGQGTRGSEKLFF
few	TRBJ2-6	TRBV5-1	.	TGCGCCAGCAGTAAACGGGGCAGGTGGGACTCTGGGGCCAACGTCCTGACTTTC	CASSKRGRWDSGANVLTF
.	TRBJ2-7	TRBV29-1	TRBD2	TGCAGCGTAACTAGCGGGAGTTACGAGCAGTACTTC	CSVTSGSYEQYF
.	TRBJ2-5	TRBV10-3	.	TGTGCCATCGGGGGGGCTTCGACAGAGACCCAGTACTTC	CAIGGASTETQYF
medium-sized	TRBJ2-7	TRBV4-2	.	TGTGCCAGCAGCCAAGGCTCGAGGGGGATGATCTACGAGCAGTACTTC	CASSQGSRGMIYEQYF
.	TRBJ1-2	TRBV9	.	TGTGCCAGCAGCGGACTGGGGGGCTATGGCTACACCTTC	CASSGLGGYGYTF
.	TRBJ2-2	TRBV19	.	TGTGCCAGTAAATCTTCCGGGACCCCGAACACCGGGGAGCTGTTTTTT	CASKSSGTPNTGELFF
.	TRBJ2-7	TRBV7-2	TRBD2	TGTGCCAGCAGCTATCTAGCGGGAGAAAGCTACGAGCAGTACTTC	CASSYLAGESYEQYF
.	TRBJ2-5	TRBV5-6	TRBD1	TGTGCCAGCAGCTTGCCAGGGGGATCCCAAGAGACCCAGTACTTC	CASSLPGGSQETQYF
.	TRBJ2-1	TRBV7-2	TRBD2	TGTGCCAGCAGCTTAGAGGGACTAGCGGGAGGTGTTGAGCAGTTCTTC	CASSLEGLAGGVEQFF
.	TRBJ1-2	TRBV30	.	TGTGCCTGGAGTGTACGGGGAGGAGAGGGCTACACCTTC	CAWSVRGGEGYTF
.	TRBJ1-2	TRBV4-1	TRBD1	TGCGCCAGCAGACGAACAGGGGATAATACCTATGGCTACACCTTC	CASRRTGDNTYGYTF
.	TRBJ2-7	TRBV19	.	TGTGCCAGTAATGTAAAGACCGGGACACTCTACGAGCAGTACTTC	CASNVKTGTLYEQYF